This T cell receptor (beta chain) was sequenced for a study of T-cell memory formation after mild COVID-19. About the study: TCR clusters showed largely donor specificity. Study-level points and caveats: Researchers report contracting CD4+ clones mostly in CM and EM, with CD8+ clones in EMRA. Contracting clones from day 15 to 85 showed balanced CD4/CD8; later expanders favored CD4+.

V was pared by 8 bases and J by 4 bases, with 10 bases between. Germline lookup yields CDR1 MNHNY and CDR2 SVGAGI (reference sequence). The CDR3 sequence is 12 residues long. Libraries for TCRalpha and TCRbeta carried sample barcodes and unique molecular identifiers via 5'RACE. One entry per CDR3 protein, called by TCRdb with MiXCR from the 5' RACE reads. The sample has roughly 620,000 distinct CDR3 sequences, over 15% seen once. This clonotype was detected many times. What it recognizes is unknown. This receptor was obtained from an adult woman who had mild COVID-19 (a few samples of this study predate the infection). Cell type and time point are not known. The chain uses TRBV6-6 and TRBJ2-3; D perhaps matches TRBD2 (7 bases). Sequencing was carried out using PBMCs or a T cell subset sorted from them (not recorded which). CDR3 region: CASRGAADTQYF. CDR3 bases: TGTGCCAGCCGGGGGGCGGCAGATACGCAGTATTTT.